This T cell receptor beta chain derives from a study of blood T cell repertoires in COVID-19 (TCRdb year 2020). Context from the whole study: Samples from collaborators originated in the United States, Italy and Spain and spanned both the acute and convalescent phases of COVID-19. The material from the prospective study consisted of cDNA or gDNA derived from T cells, B-cell-depleted T cells, or PBMCs. Deeply sampled blood TCRbeta repertoires from subjects exposed to, actively infected with, or recovered from COVID-19 were included in the dataset. The repertoires were released in a freely available public database intended as a resource for research on the immune response to SARS-CoV-2. Samples were obtained from the ongoing ImmuneRACE study (first 160 participants) and from some 1,200 subjects provided by 6 global collaborators. Nearly every sample came with metadata listing a de-identified subject ID, COVID-19 status, age in years and sex. HLA class I and class II types, where available, came from metadata supplied by the sample provider rather than from assay-based typing.

Comments on this clone: No cognate antigen has been identified for it. Base quality data are lacking; no much larger clone is found one base away.

Looking up the germline V gene yields CDR1 MNHEY and CDR2 SVGAGI. The CDR3 has 14 amino acids, counting the end cysteine and phenylalanine. Only the CDR3 portion is preserved as DNA: 42 bases, with reading frame beginning at the first base. Between the V and J ends, shortened by 6 bases and 2 bases respectively, the junction contains 11 bases. TCRbeta CDR3 regions were amplified from genomic DNA using the immunoSEQ Assay, a bias-controlled multiplex PCR. The authors' analysis ran thus. Within the assay, amplification of reference gene primers was used to estimate how many nucleated cells each sample contained. Sequence reads were collapsed and filtered to measure the absolute abundance of every unique TCRbeta CDR3 rearrangement. For each sample, productive Simpson clonality was calculated as the square root of Simpson's diversity index over productive rearrangements. TCRdb mirrors the immuneACCESS table, restricted to in-frame sequences. Some clones are absent from its copies; in checked studies, under half trace to an unresolved V gene, and the reason for the others is unknown. The DNA was the basis for D and trimming; V, J and clone size are from that table. This sample comprises about 110,000 clones, 55% to 75% of them detected only once. Jointly, the top ten make up about 0.85% of the sample.

Whole blood was collected in K2EDTA tubes by collaborating institutions according to the institutions' own protocols. For TCRbeta analysis, collaborators shipped samples in one of three forms: frozen whole blood, isolated PBMCs, or DNA extracted from either of those sample types. The research as a whole found: The quantity of clinical and demographic metadata differed by source and by participant and was supplied without curation.

The chain joins TRBV6-5 to TRBJ1-3; no confident D gene assignment can be made. The sequenced material came from peripheral blood. The receptor was isolated from a human donor with acute or convalescent COVID-19. The donor label of this sample is uncertain. The CDR3: CASSPEVAGNTIYF. The nucleotide sequence reads as follows: TGTGCCAGCAGCCCAGAGGTAGCTGGAAACACCATATATTTT.